The 18 T cell receptor beta chains given below trace back to one sample, sequenced in a study of blood T cell repertoires in COVID-19. Profiled with immunoSEQ multiplex PCR; TCRdb holds only in-frame clones, not every one. The table shows 50,000 or so clones, with more than 85% occurring only once. The sequencing sample was made of peripheral blood. Receptor source: an elderly woman with acute or convalescent COVID-19.

The rearrangement links TRBV21-1 to TRBJ1-1; TRBD1, as called in the table, went unchecked against the DNA. TRBV21-1 is designated a pseudogene. This CDR3 spans 16 amino acids. The CDR3 is CASNNLGADRETEAFF. The DNA for the CDR3 is TGTGCCAGCAACAACCTAGGGGCCGACAGGGAAACTGAAGCTTTCTTT.

The rearrangement joins TRBV11-2 to TRBJ1-1; 11 bases are a match to TRBD1. V was clipped by 4 bases and J by 4 bases; unmatched bases: 8. The germline gives CDR1 SGHAT, CDR2 FQNNGV. There are 16 residues in the CDR3. In nucleotides, the CDR3 is TGTGCCAGCAGCTCCGGGACAGGGGGATTGGGCACTGAAGCTTTCTTT. It codes for CASSSGTGGLGTEAFF.

This rearrangement joins TRBV2 to TRBJ2-7; 13 positions agree with TRBD2. The CDR3 has 15 amino acids. Germline V lookup: CDR1 SNHLY, CDR2 FYNNEI. Trimming removed 4 bases from V and 5 bases from J; junction bases left unmatched: 5. The CDR3 loop reads CASSARTSGSHEQYF. CDR3 nucleotide sequence: TGTGCCAGCAGTGCCCGGACTAGCGGGAGCCACGAGCAGTACTTC.

The J gene is TRBJ1-4, the V gene TRBV2; D not resolved. The V end lost 1 base, the J end lost 6 bases, and 9 bases lay between the germline ends. Per the germline V gene, CDR1 is SNHLY and CDR2 is FYNNEI. The CDR3 is made up of 14 amino acids. Here the CDR3 reads CASSEGQRDEKLFF. CDR3 DNA: TGTGCCAGCAGTGAAGGTCAGCGGGATGAAAAACTGTTTTTT.

This clone was seen a single time. This chain connects TRBV5-6 to TRBJ1-1, with D hard to call. This CDR3 has 13 amino acids. Trimming shortened V by 0 bases and J by 5 bases, and 8 bases separated the two germline ends. Germline CDR1 and CDR2: SGHDT and YYEEEE. As DNA, the CDR3 is TGTGCCAGCAGCTTGGTGGCAGGAACTGAAGCTTTCTTT. This encodes CASSLVAGTEAFF.

The rearrangement links TRBV27 to TRBJ2-7; 8 nucleotides agree with TRBD1. Trimming removed 6 bases from V and 2 bases from J; junction bases left unmatched: 9. Per the germline V gene, CDR1 is MNHEY and CDR2 is SMNVEV (reference sequence). The CDR3 is 15 amino acids. CDR3 region: CASSQTGVPPYEQYF. DNA for the CDR3: TGTGCCAGCAGCCAGACAGGGGTCCCACCCTACGAGCAGTACTTC.

The gene calls are TRBV7-2 and TRBJ2-7; a weak D match, TRBD1 (5 bases). There are 15 residues in the CDR3. Germline-derived CDR1 and CDR2 are SGHTA and FQGNSA. V was pared by 4 bases and J by 4 bases, with 17 bases between. The CDR3 reads CASSSSNRRRYEQYF. In DNA form, the CDR3 reads TGTGCCAGCAGCTCAAGCAACAGGAGACGGTACGAGCAGTACTTC.

V is TRBV6-4 and J is TRBJ1-2, with TRBD1 as a possible D gene (6 bases). Germline CDR1 is MRHNA and CDR2 is SNTAGT. The length of the CDR3 is 14 residues. V was shortened by 6 bases and J by 4 bases, with 15 bases between the two germline ends. The CDR3 nucleotides read TGTGCCAGCAGCCCACTGGGGGGGGCCTATGGCTACACCTTC. Translation: CASSPLGGAYGYTF.

The chain joins TRBV7-3 to TRBJ2-5; D is perhaps TRBD1 (5 bases). Trimming left V 5 bases short and J 2 bases short, with 12 bases between. Looked up from germline, CDR1 is SGHTA and CDR2 is FQGTGA. CDR3 size: 14 residues. As DNA, the CDR3 is TGTGCCAGCAGCCCCCCCAGGGCTCAAGAGACCCAGTACTTC. It encodes CASSPPRAQETQYF.

This chain connects TRBV28 to TRBJ2-7; D perhaps matches TRBD1 (6 bases). V shed 6 bases and J shed 6 bases, with 15 bases lying between them. The germline V gene encodes CDR1 MDHEN and CDR2 SYDVKM. CDR3 size: 13 residues. CDR3 coding DNA: TGTGCCAGCAGCTCGGGACAAAAACCCGAGCAGTACTTC. It translates to CASSSGQKPEQYF.

V gene TRBV28 combines with J gene TRBJ2-5, with TRBD1 as a possible D gene (6 bases). The V and J ends lost 6 bases and 5 bases respectively, with 13 bases between them. Germline values: CDR1 MDHEN, CDR2 SYDVKM. The CDR3 contains 13 residues. CDR3 nucleotide sequence: TGTGCCAGCAGACAACAGGGAGCTGAGACCCAGTACTTC. The encoded protein is CASRQQGAETQYF.

The rearrangement links TRBV4-2 to TRBJ2-1; 11 positions agree with TRBD2. Germline V lookup: CDR1 LGHNA, CDR2 YNFKEQ. This CDR3 has 16 amino acids. Trimming removed 4 bases from V and 9 bases from J; junction bases left unmatched: 11. The CDR3 nucleotides read TGTGCCAGCAGCCTCACTGAGCTAGCGGGAGGATCTGAGCAGTTCTTC. Translating it yields CASSLTELAGGSEQFF.

This rearrangement joins TRBV6-2 or TRBV6-3 to TRBJ2-1; 8 nucleotides agree with TRBD2. CDR3 size: 15 residues. The ends lost 2 bases at V and 2 bases at J; junction bases unmatched: 2. CDR1 and CDR2 from the germline V gene are MNHEY and SVGEGT. The CDR3 DNA follows: TGTGCCAGCAGTTACGCGGGAGGACCCTACAATGAGCAGTTCTTC. Its protein is CASSYAGGPYNEQFF.

The rearrangement joins TRBV25-1 to TRBJ1-4; possible D gene TRBD1, 5 bases. With 3 bases removed from V and 6 bases from J, the gap between germline ends came to 14 bases. The CDR3 consists of 15 residues. Germline assignment: CDR1 MGHDK and CDR2 SYGVNS. The CDR3 DNA reads as TGTGCCAGCAGTGACCCTGGCGCAGGGCATGAAAAACTGTTTTTT. The encoded protein is CASSDPGAGHEKLFF. The full variable domain, in which reference TRBV25-1 and TRBJ1-4 provide the parts outside the CDR3, is EADIYQTPRYLVIGTGKKITLECSQTMGHDKMYWYQQDPGMELHLIHYSYGVNSTEKGDLSSESTVSRIRTEHFPLTLESARPSHTSQYLCASSDPGAGHEKLFFGSGTQLSVL.

CDR3 amino acids: CASSVGGTDGNEKLFF. In DNA, the CDR3 is TGTGCCAGTAGTGTGGGGGGGACGGACGGAAATGAAAAACTGTTTTTT. The chain recombines TRBV19 with TRBJ1-4; D is perhaps TRBD1 (5 bases). This CDR3 region has 16 residues. Germline V gene lookup returns CDR1 LNHDA and CDR2 SQIVND (reference sequence). V lost 5 bases to trimming and J lost 5 bases, with 18 bases between them.

The V gene is TRBV19, the J gene TRBJ1-3, with TRBD1 matching 7 bases. Germline V gene sequence: CDR1 LNHDA, CDR2 SQIVND (reference sequence). The V gene end was trimmed by 7 bases and the J gene end by 0 bases; junction bases not matched to a gene: 12. The CDR3 is 17 residues long. For the CDR3, the DNA is TGTGCCAGTACCGAAGGGACAGCGCTTTTCTCTGGAAACACCATATATTTT. The encoded protein is CASTEGTALFSGNTIYF.

The rearrangement uses TRBV29-1 and TRBJ2-1, with D unclear. Germline CDR1 is SQVTM and CDR2 is ANQGSEA. The V and J ends lost 0 bases and 0 bases respectively, with 15 bases between them. This CDR3 comprises 17 residues. CDR3 DNA: TGCAGCGTTGAAGATTTTGATTCCCGGAGCTCCTACAATGAGCAGTTCTTC. This sequence encodes CSVEDFDSRSSYNEQFF.

V is TRBV6-2 or TRBV6-3 and J is TRBJ2-1; 7 nucleotides align to TRBD1. The CDR3 consists of 15 residues. Germline V gives CDR1 MNHEY, CDR2 SVGEGT. With 6 bases clipped from V and 0 bases from J, the junction kept 5 bases outside the gene matches. Here the CDR3 DNA reads TGTGCCAGCAGCCCGACAGGGAGCTCCTACAATGAGCAGTTCTTC. It yields the protein CASSPTGSSYNEQFF.